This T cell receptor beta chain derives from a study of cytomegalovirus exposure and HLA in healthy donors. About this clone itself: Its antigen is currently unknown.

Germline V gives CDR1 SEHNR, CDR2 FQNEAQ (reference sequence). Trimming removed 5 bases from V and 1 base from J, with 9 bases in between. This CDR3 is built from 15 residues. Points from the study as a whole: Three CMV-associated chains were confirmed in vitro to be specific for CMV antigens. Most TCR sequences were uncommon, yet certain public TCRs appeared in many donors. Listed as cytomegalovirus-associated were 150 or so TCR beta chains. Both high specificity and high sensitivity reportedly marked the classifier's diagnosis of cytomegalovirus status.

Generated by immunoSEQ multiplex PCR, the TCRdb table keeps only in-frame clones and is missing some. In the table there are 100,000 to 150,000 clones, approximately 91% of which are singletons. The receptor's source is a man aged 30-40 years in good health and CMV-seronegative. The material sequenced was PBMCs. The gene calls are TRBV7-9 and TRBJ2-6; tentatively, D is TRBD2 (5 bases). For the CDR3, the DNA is TGTGCCAGCAGCCCACGGGGTTCTGGGGCCAACGTCCTGACTTTC. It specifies CASSPRGSGANVLTF.